The 19 T cell receptor beta chains listed next were all sequenced from one sample in a study of cytomegalovirus exposure and HLA in healthy donors. 60 Vbeta and 13 Jbeta primers were used in PCR. Here immunoSEQ multiplex PCR was the method, and the copy in TCRdb shows in-frame clones only, minus some. The data show some 200,000 clones, with roughly 80% seen just once and 1.5% to 2% held by the top ten. Sequenced: PBMCs. The origin of the receptors is a woman aged 18-35 years in good health and CMV-seronegative.

The chain recombines TRBV5-1 with TRBJ1-2; maybe TRBD1 (6 bases). V lost 3 bases to trimming and J lost 8 bases, with 11 bases between them. From germline, CDR1 is SGHRS and CDR2 YFSETQ. The CDR3 is made up of 12 amino acids. The CDR3 nucleotides are TGCGCCAGCAGCTATAAGGGGGAAGGCTACACCTTC. This encodes CASSYKGEGYTF.

The chain couples TRBV7-9 to TRBJ1-2, with 8 nucleotides matching TRBD1. CDR1 and CDR2 from the germline V gene are SEHNR and FQNEAQ (reference sequence). Trimming at V came to 5 bases and at J to 4 bases, leaving 6 bases not matched to a gene. The CDR3 spans 14 residues. CDR3 residues: CASSRTGSVYGYTF. The DNA of the CDR3 is TGTGCCAGCAGCCGGACAGGGAGCGTCTATGGCTACACCTTC.

CDR3 sequence: CASSPIGGQDTEAFF. The CDR3 DNA reads TGTGCCAGCAGCCCCATCGGGGGGCAAGACACTGAAGCTTTCTTT. The chain has TRBV7-6 and TRBJ1-1, with a possible D match to TRBD1 (6 bases). Trimming left V 5 bases short and J 3 bases short, with 16 bases between. The CDR3 is made up of 15 amino acids. The germline gives CDR1 SGHVS, CDR2 FNYEAQ.

This chain uses TRBV4-2 with TRBJ1-5; a possible D gene is TRBD1 (6 bases). Trimming pared 0 bases from V and 7 bases from J, leaving 13 bases between. Germline assignment: CDR1 LGHNA and CDR2 YNFKEQ. The CDR3 has 15 residues. The CDR3 coding sequence is TGTGCCAGCAGCCAAGAACTTAACAGGGTGCAGCCCCAGCATTTT. It is translated as CASSQELNRVQPQHF.

Only a few counts were recorded for this clone. As DNA, the CDR3 is TGTGCCAGCAGCCAAGATGCCTTACACAGGGGGCGTCGTGAAAAACTGTTTTTT. This gives the protein CASSQDALHRGRREKLFF. V is TRBV14 and J is TRBJ1-4; 9 positions agree with TRBD1. The CDR3 has 18 residues. Germline CDR1 is SGHDN and CDR2 is FVKESK. With V trimmed by 0 bases and J by 7 bases, 12 bases remained unmatched.

V is TRBV11-2 and J is TRBJ2-1; D is perhaps TRBD1 (6 bases). The CDR3 is 15 amino acids. V was cut by 4 bases and J by 3 bases, with 13 bases left in between. CDR1 and CDR2 from the germline V gene are SGHAT and FQNNGV. This CDR3 reads CASSSPGAVYNEQFF. For the CDR3, the DNA is TGTGCCAGCAGCTCCCCAGGGGCGGTCTACAATGAGCAGTTCTTC.

This rearrangement joins TRBV28 to TRBJ1-2, with 7 nucleotides matching TRBD1. This CDR3 comprises 14 residues. V gave up 5 bases and J gave up 4 bases; unmatched junction bases: 7. Germline V gene data show CDR1 as MDHEN and CDR2 as SYDVKM. DNA of the CDR3: TGTGCCAGCAGTCCACGACAGGGCTCCTATGGCTACACCTTC. Translated: CASSPRQGSYGYTF.

The chain links TRBV30 to TRBJ1-2; TRBD1 agrees at 8 bases. With V trimmed by 5 bases and J by 0 bases, 8 bases remained unmatched. There are 15 residues in the CDR3. CDR1 and CDR2 from the germline V gene are GTSNPN and SVGIG (reference sequence). CDR3 in amino acids: CAWGTGQGANYGYTF. In nucleotides, the CDR3 is TGTGCCTGGGGGACCGGACAGGGAGCTAACTATGGCTACACCTTC. Full variable domain (missing parts from reference TRBV30 and TRBJ1-2): SQTIHQWPATLVQPVGSPLSLECTVEGTSNPNLYWYRQAAGRGLQLLFYSVGIGQISSEVPQNLSASRPQDRQFILSSKKLLLSDSGFYLCAWGTGQGANYGYTFGSGTRLTVV.

The table lists this clone with a count of one. This chain connects TRBV9 to TRBJ2-3, with D perhaps TRBD1 (6 bases). The germline CDR1 and CDR2 sequences are SGDLS and YYNGEE. The CDR3 length is 16 residues. With 3 bases removed from V and 3 bases from J, the gap between germline ends came to 17 bases. Here the CDR3 DNA reads TGTGCCAGCAGCGGATGGGCCACAGGGAGTACAGATACGCAGTATTTT. Residues: CASSGWATGSTDTQYF.

This rearrangement joins TRBV5-1 to TRBJ1-2; no clear D. The V end lost 3 bases, the J end lost 4 bases, and 19 bases lay between the germline ends. Per germline, CDR1 SGHRS and CDR2 YFSETQ. The CDR3 is 16 amino acids. The CDR3 DNA is TGCGCCAGCAGCTCCCATCTTTCAGACGAGGGCTATGGCTACACCTTC. The encoded protein is CASSSHLSDEGYGYTF.

This clone was seen only once. The chain employs TRBV7-9 and TRBJ2-1; no reliable D call. Deletions cut 1 base from V and 5 bases from J, with 9 bases between. CDR3 length: 14 amino acids. CDR1 SEHNR and CDR2 FQNEAQ come from the germline V gene (reference sequence). CDR3 nucleotides: TGTGCCAGCAGCTTAGATCCAACAAACAATGAGCAGTTCTTC. This encodes CASSLDPTNNEQFF.

The CDR3 region has the DNA TGTGCCAGTAGTGTGGACAGTCCTCCTGGGGCCAACGTCCTGACTTTC. It specifies CASSVDSPPGANVLTF. The V and J genes are TRBV19 and TRBJ2-6; possible D gene TRBD1, 6 bases. Trimming pared 5 bases from V and 2 bases from J, leaving 13 bases between. Germline V gene data show CDR1 as LNHDA and CDR2 as SQIVND (reference sequence). The CDR3 spans 16 residues. Drawing the rest from reference TRBV19 and TRBJ2-6, the complete variable domain is DGGITQSPKYLFRKEGQNVTLSCEQNLNHDAMYWYRQDPGQGLRLIYYSQIVNDFQKGDIAEGYSVSREKKESFPLTVTSAQKNPTAFYLCASSVDSPPGANVLTFGAGSRLTVL.

The J gene is TRBJ1-5, the V gene TRBV4-1; D possibly corresponds to TRBD1 (6 bases). Germline V CDR1 and CDR2: MGHRA, YSYEKL. Deletions cut 4 bases from V and 10 bases from J, with 20 bases between. The CDR3 contains 15 residues. The CDR3: CASSLGAPLGGPQHF. The CDR3 DNA is TGCGCCAGCAGCCTGGGGGCCCCTCTGGGTGGACCCCAGCATTTT.

This chain joins TRBV5-1 and TRBJ2-7; TRBD2 matches 7 bases. The CDR3 extends over 14 amino acids. Unmatched junction bases numbered 4, after V lost 1 base and J lost 3 bases. Germline CDR1 SGHRS, CDR2 YFSETQ. The CDR3 coding sequence is TGCGCCAGCAGCTTGTTCGGCGGGAGCTACGAGCAGTACTTC. It encodes CASSLFGGSYEQYF.

The V call is TRBV27, the J call TRBJ1-2; the D is unclear. Germline V gene lookup returns CDR1 MNHEY and CDR2 SMNVEV (reference sequence). This CDR3 region has 17 residues. Trimming removed 2 bases from V and 0 bases from J, with 16 bases in between. The CDR3 loop is CASSLHGRGGSNYGYTF. CDR3 bases: TGTGCCAGCAGTTTACACGGACGCGGAGGCTCTAACTATGGCTACACCTTC.

The chain combines TRBV30 with TRBJ1-4, with D possibly TRBD1 on 6 matching bases. The CDR3 is made up of 13 amino acids. Trimming took 3 bases from V and 7 from J, leaving 12 bases between them. Germline V gene data show CDR1 as GTSNPN and CDR2 as SVGIG (reference sequence). The CDR3 region has the DNA TGTGCCTGGAGAGCAGGGGAGAGTGAAAAACTGTTTTTT. This gives the protein CAWRAGESEKLFF.

The gene calls are TRBV6-7 and TRBJ1-2; 9 bases line up with TRBD1. TRBV6-7 has ORF status, its function being uncertain. The V gene end was trimmed by 0 bases and the J gene end by 4 bases; junction bases not matched to a gene: 9. The CDR3 runs to 17 residues. DNA of the CDR3: TGTGCCAGCAGTTACTCGGACAGGGGATTATCATGCTATGGCTACACCTTC. It is translated as CASSYSDRGLSCYGYTF.

This chain uses TRBV27 with TRBJ2-1; D is unclear. CDR1 is MNHEY, CDR2 SMNVEV, per germline (reference sequence). The CDR3 consists of 16 residues. Trimming removed 2 bases from V and 0 bases from J, with 11 bases in between. This chain's CDR3 is CASSLRRSSSYNEQFF. The CDR3 coding sequence is TGTGCCAGCAGTTTAAGGCGGTCGAGCTCCTACAATGAGCAGTTCTTC.

V and J are TRBV7-2 and TRBJ1-2; 10 bases are shared with TRBD1. The germline CDR1 and CDR2 sequences are SGHTA and FQGNSA. CDR3 length equals 16 residues. Trimming took 4 bases from V and 5 from J; bases not matched to a gene: 10. The DNA for the CDR3 is TGTGCCAGCAGCTCATCCCAGACAGGGGGCAAGTATGGCTACACCTTC. This gives the protein CASSSSQTGGKYGYTF.